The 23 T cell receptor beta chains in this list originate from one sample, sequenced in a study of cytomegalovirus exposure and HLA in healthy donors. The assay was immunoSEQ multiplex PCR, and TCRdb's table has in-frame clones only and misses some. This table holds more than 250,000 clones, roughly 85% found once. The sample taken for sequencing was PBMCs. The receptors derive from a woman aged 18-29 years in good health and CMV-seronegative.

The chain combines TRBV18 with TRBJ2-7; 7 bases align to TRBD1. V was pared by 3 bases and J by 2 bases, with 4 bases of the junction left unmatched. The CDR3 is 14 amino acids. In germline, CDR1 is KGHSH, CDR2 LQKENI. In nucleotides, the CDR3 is TGTGCCAGCTCACCGCTCGACAGGGCCTACGAGCAGTACTTC. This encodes CASSPLDRAYEQYF.

The CDR3 sequence is CASNLGDRAYEQYF. Here the CDR3 DNA reads TGTGCCAGCAATCTAGGAGACAGAGCCTACGAGCAGTACTTC. The chain couples TRBV2 to TRBJ2-7; D perhaps matches TRBD1 (5 bases). V gave up 7 bases and J gave up 2 bases, with 15 bases separating them. The CDR3 covers 14 residues. Per germline, CDR1 SNHLY and CDR2 FYNNEI.

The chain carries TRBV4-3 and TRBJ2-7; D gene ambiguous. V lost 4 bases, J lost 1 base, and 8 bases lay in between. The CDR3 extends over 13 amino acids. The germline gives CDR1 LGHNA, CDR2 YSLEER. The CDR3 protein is CASSPYNSYEQYF. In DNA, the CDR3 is TGCGCCAGCAGCCCATACAATTCCTACGAGCAGTACTTC.

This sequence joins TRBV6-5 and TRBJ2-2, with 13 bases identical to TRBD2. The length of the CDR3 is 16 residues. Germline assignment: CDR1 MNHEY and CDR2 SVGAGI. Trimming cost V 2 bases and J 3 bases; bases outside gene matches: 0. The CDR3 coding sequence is TGTGCCAGCAGTTACGGACTAGCGGGAGACACCGGGGAGCTGTTTTTT. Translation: CASSYGLAGDTGELFF.

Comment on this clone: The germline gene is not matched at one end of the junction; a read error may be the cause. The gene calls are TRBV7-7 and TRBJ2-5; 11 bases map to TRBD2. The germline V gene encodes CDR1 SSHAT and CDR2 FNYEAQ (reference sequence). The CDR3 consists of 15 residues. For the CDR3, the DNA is TGTGCTAGCAGCCCATTGGGACTAGCGGAAGAGACCCAGTACTTC. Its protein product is CASSPLGLAEETQYF.

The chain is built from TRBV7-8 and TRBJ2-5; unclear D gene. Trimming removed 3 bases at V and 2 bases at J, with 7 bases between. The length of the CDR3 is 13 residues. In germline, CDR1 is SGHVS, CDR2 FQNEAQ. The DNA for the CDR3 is TGTGCCAGCAGCTTTATGTTGCAAGAGACCCAGTACTTC. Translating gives CASSFMLQETQYF.

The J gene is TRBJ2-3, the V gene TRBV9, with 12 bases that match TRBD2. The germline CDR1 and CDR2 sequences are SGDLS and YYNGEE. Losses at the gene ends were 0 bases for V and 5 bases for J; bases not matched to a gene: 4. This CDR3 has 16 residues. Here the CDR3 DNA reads TGTGCCAGCAGCGTAGCCCCTAGCGGGAGGGAAGATACGCAGTATTTT. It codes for CASSVAPSGREDTQYF.

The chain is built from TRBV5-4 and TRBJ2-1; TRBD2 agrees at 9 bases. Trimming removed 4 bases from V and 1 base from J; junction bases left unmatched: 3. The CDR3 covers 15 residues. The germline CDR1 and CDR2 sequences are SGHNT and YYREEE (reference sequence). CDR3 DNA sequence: TGTGCCAGCAGCCCGACTAGCGGATCCTACAATGAGCAGTTCTTC. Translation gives CASSPTSGSYNEQFF.

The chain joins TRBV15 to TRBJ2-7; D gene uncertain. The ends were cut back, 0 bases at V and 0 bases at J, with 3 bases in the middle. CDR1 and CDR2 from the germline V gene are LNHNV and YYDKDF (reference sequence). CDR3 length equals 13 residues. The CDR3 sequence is CATSREASYEQYF. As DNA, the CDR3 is TGTGCCACCAGCAGAGAGGCCTCCTACGAGCAGTACTTC.

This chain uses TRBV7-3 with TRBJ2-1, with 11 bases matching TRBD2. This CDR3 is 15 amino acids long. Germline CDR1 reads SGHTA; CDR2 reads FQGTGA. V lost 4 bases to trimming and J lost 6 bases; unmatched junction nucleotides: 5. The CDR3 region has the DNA TGTGCCAGCAGCTCTGGGACTAGCGGCGGCAATGAGCAGTTCTTC. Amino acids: CASSSGTSGGNEQFF. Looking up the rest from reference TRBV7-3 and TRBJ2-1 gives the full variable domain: GAGVSQTPSNKVTEKGKYVELRCDPISGHTALYWYRQSLGQGPEFLIYFQGTGAADDSGLPNDRFFAVRPEGSVSTLKIQRTERGDSAVYLCASSSGTSGGNEQFFGPGTRLTVL.

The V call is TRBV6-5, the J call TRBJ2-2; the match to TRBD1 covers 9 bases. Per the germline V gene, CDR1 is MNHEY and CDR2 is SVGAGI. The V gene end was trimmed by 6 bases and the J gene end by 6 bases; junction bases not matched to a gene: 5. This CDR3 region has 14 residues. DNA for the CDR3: TGTGCCAGCAGATGGGACAGGGACGCCGGGGAGCTGTTTTTT. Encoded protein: CASRWDRDAGELFF.

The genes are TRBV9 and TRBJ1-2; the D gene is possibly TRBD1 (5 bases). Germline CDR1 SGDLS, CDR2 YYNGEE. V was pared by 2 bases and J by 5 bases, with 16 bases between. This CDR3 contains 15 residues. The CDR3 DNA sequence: TGTGCCAGCAGCGTTACCCGGGGGATGGAGTATGGCTACACCTTC. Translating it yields CASSVTRGMEYGYTF.

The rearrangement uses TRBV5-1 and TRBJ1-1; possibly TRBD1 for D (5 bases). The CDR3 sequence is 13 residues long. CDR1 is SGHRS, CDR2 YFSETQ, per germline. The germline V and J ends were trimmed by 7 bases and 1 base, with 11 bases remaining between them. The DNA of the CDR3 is TGCGCCAGCGGACCAAGGGGGAACACTGAAGCTTTCTTT. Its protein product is CASGPRGNTEAFF.

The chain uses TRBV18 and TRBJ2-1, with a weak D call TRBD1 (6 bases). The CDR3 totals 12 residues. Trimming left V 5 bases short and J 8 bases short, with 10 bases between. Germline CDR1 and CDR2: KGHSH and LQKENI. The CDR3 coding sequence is TGTGCCAGCTCAGTCACAGGGTATGAGCAGTTCTTC. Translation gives CASSVTGYEQFF.

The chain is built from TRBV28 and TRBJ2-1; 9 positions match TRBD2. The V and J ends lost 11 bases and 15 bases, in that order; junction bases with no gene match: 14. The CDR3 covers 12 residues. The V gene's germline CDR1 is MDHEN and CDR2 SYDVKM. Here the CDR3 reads CAGGLARGRLFF. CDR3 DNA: TGTGCCGGGGGACTAGCTCGCGGGAGATTGTTCTTC.

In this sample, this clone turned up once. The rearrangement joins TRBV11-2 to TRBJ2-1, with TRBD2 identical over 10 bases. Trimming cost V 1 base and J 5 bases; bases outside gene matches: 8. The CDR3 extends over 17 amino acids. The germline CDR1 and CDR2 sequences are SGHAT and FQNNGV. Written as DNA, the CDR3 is TGTGCCAGCAGCTTAGGTCTAGCGGGAGTCGGGAACAATGAGCAGTTCTTC. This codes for CASSLGLAGVGNNEQFF.

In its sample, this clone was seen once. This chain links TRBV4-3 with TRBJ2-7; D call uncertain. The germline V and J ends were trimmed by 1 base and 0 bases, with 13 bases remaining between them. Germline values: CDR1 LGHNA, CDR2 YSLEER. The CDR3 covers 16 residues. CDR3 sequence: CASSQADSLSSYEQYF. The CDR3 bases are TGCGCCAGCAGCCAAGCCGACTCCCTGAGCTCCTACGAGCAGTACTTC.

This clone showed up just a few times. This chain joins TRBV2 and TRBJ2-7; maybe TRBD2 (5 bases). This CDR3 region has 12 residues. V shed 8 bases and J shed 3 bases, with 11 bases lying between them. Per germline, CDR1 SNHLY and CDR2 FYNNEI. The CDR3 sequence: CASGPGGYEQYF. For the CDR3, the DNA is TGTGCCAGCGGGCCAGGAGGCTACGAGCAGTACTTC.

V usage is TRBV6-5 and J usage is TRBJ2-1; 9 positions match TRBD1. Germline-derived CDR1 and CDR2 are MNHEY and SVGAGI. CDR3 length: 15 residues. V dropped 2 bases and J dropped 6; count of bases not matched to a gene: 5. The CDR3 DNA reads TGTGCCAGCAGTTACCCGGGACAGGGATTCAATGAGCAGTTCTTC. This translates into CASSYPGQGFNEQFF.

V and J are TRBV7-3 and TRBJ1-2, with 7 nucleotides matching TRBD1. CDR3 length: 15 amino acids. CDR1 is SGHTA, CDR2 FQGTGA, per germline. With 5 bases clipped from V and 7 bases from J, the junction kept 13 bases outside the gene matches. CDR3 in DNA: TGTGCCAGCAGCGAAAGGGACAGACAATCTACTGGCTACACCTTC. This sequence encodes CASSERDRQSTGYTF.

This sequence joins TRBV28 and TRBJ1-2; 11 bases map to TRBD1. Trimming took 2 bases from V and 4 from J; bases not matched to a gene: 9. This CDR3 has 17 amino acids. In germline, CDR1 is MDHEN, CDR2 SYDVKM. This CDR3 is CASSLVLGQGAFYGYTF. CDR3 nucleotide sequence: TGTGCCAGCAGTTTAGTGCTTGGACAGGGGGCCTTCTATGGCTACACCTTC.

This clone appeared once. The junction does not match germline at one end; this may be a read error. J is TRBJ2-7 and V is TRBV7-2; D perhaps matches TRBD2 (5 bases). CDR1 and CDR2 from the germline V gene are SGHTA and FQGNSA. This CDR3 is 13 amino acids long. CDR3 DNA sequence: TGTGCCGGCAGCGGCGGTACCGCCTACGAGCAGTACTTC. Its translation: CAGSGGTAYEQYF.

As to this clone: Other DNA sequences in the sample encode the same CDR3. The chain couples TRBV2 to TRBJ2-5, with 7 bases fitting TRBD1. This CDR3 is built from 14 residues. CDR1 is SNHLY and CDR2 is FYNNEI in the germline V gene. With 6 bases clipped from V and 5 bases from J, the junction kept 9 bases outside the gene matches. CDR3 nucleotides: TGTGCCAGCAGGGGGGACAGCCAGAGCGAGACCCAGTACTTC. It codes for CASRGDSQSETQYF.